This T cell receptor (beta chain) emerged from a study of CD8 T cells in ankylosing spondylitis. This clonotype was seen many times. TCRdb reprocessed the 5' RACE reads with MiXCR, giving one entry per CDR3 protein. The sample holds 150,000 to 200,000 distinct CDR3 sequences, approximately 16% seen once. The V gene end was trimmed by 3 bases and the J gene end by 3 bases; junction bases not matched to a gene: 10. CDR3 length equals 17 residues. Germline V gene sequence: CDR1 SGHVS, CDR2 FQNEAQ. The sequence was obtained from a male donor with ankylosing spondylitis or in good health (not recorded which). Input material: blood, either unsorted or a sorted T cell fraction (not recorded which). This chain joins TRBV7-8 and TRBJ2-4; 8 bases line up with TRBD1. CDR3 residues: CASSFSSQGVGKNIQYF. DNA for the CDR3: TGTGCCAGCAGCTTCTCTTCACAGGGGGTGGGCAAAAACATTCAGTACTTC.